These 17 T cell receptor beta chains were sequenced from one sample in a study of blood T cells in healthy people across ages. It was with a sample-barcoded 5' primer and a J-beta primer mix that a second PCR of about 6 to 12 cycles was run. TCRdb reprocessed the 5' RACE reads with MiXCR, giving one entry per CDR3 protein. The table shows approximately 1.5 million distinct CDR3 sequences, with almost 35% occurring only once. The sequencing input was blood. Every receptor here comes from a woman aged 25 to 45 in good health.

For the CDR3, the DNA is TGCGCCAGTGGTCGAGCGGGGAAGGAAAATGAGCAGTTCTTC. Its translation: CASGRAGKENEQFF. The V and J genes are TRBV5-1 and TRBJ2-1, with 7 bases lining up with TRBD2. Germline V gene data show CDR1 as SGHRS and CDR2 as YFSETQ. V lost 8 bases and J lost 7; bases outside the gene matches: 12. The CDR3 consists of 14 residues. The variable domain in full, with the rest retrieved from reference TRBV5-1 and TRBJ2-1, is KAGVTQTPRYLIKTRGQQVTLSCSPISGHRSVSWYQQTPGQGLQFLFEYFSETQRNKGNFPGRFSGRQFSNSRSEMNVSTLELGDSALYLCASGRAGKENEQFFGPGTRLTVL.

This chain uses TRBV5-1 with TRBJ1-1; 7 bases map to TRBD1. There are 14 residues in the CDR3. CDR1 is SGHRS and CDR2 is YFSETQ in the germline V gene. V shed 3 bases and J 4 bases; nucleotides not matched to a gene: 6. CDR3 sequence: CASSWGRGRTEAFF. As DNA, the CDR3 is TGCGCCAGCAGCTGGGGAAGGGGGCGCACTGAAGCTTTCTTT.

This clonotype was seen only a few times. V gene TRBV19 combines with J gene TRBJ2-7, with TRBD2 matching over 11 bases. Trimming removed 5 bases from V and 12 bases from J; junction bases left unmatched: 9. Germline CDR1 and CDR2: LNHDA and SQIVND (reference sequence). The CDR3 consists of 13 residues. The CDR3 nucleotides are TGTGCCAGTAGTGTGACTAGCGGGGACGTGATGTACTTC. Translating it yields CASSVTSGDVMYF.

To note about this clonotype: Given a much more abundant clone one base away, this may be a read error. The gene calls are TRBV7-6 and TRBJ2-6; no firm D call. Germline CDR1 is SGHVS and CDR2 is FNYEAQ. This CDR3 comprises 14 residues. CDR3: CACSFASGANVLTF. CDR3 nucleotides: TGTGCCTGCAGCTTTGCCTCTGGGGCCAACGTCCTGACTTTC.

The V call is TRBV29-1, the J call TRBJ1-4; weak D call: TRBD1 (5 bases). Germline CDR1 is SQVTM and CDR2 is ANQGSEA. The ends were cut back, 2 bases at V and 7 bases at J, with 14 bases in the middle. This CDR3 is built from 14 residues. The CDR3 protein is CSVELREFGEKLFF. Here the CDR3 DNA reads TGCAGCGTTGAACTCAGGGAATTTGGTGAAAAACTGTTTTTT.

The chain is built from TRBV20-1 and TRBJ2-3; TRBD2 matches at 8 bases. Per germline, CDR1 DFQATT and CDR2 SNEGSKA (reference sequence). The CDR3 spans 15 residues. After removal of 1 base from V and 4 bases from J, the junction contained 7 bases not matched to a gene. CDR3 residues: CSARAPTSGPDTQYF. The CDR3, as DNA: TGCAGTGCTAGAGCCCCAACTAGCGGCCCAGATACGCAGTATTTT.

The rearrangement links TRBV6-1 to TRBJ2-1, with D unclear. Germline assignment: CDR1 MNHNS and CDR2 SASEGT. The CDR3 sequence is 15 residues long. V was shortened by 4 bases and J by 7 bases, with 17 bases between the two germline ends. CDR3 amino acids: CASSGRWFDTNEQFF. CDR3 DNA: TGTGCCAGCAGTGGGCGATGGTTTGATACGAATGAGCAGTTCTTC.

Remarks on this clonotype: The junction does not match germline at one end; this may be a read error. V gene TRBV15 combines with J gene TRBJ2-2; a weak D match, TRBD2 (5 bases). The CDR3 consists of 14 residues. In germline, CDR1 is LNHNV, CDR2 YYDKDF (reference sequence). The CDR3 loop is CATSRARATGELFF. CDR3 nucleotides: TGTGCCACCAGCAGAGCCCGAGCGACCGGGGAGCTCTTTTTT.

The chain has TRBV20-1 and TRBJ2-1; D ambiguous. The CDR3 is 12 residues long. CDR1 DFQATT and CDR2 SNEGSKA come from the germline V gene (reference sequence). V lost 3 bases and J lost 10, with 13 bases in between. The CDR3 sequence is CSARETRSEQFF. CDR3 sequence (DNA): TGCAGTGCTAGGGAGACTCGGTCGGAGCAGTTCTTC.

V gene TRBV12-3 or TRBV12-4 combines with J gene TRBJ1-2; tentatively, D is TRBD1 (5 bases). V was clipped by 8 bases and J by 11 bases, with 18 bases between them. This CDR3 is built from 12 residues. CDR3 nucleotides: TGTGCCAGCTGGGGGGTGGGAGACTTTTACACCTTC. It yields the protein CASWGVGDFYTF.

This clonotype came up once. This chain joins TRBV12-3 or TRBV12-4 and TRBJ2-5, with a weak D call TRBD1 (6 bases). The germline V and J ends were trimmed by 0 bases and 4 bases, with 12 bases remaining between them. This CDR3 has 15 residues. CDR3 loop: CASSLAARGLETQYF. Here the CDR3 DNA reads TGTGCCAGCAGTTTAGCGGCCAGGGGCCTAGAGACCCAGTACTTC.

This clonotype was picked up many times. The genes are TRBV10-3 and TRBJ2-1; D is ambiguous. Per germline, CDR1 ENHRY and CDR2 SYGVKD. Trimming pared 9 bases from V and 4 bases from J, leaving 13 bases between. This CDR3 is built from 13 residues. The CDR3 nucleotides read TGTGCCATTCGAGGTTTTGCGTACAATGAGCAGTTCTTC. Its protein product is CAIRGFAYNEQFF.

This CDR3 is CASSEGPPSGVGYNEQFF. DNA for the CDR3: TGTGCCAGCAGTGAAGGCCCCCCTAGCGGGGTGGGATACAATGAGCAGTTCTTC. The chain employs TRBV2 and TRBJ2-1; TRBD2 matches 9 bases. Germline CDR1 and CDR2: SNHLY and FYNNEI. The CDR3 loop spans 18 amino acids. The V segment lost 1 base and the J segment 4 bases; nucleotides outside the gene matches: 11.

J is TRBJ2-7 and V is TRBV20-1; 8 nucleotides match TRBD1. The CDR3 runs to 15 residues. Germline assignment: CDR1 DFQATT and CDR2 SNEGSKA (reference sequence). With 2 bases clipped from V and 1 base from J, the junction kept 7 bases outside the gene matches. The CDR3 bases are TGCAGTGCTAGATATAGGACAGGGCGGTCCTACGAGCAGTACTTC. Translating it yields CSARYRTGRSYEQYF.

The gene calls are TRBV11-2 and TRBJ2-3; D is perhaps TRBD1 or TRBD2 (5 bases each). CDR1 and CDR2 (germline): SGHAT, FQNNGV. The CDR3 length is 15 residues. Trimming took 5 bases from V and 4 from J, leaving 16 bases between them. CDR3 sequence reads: CASSNQGEFADTQYF. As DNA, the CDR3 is TGTGCCAGCAGCAACCAAGGGGAGTTCGCAGATACGCAGTATTTT. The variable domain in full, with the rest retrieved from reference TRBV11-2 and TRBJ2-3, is EAGVAQSPRYKIIEKRQSVAFWCNPISGHATLYWYQQILGQGPKLLIQFQNNGVVDDSQLPKDRFSAERLKGVDSTLKIQPAKLEDSAVYLCASSNQGEFADTQYFGPGTRLTVL.

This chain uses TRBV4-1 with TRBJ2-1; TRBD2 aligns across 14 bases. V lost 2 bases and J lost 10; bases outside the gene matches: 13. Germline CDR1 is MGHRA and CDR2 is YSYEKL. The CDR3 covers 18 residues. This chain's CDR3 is CASSQPRLAGGGLWEQFF. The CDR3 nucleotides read TGCGCCAGCAGCCAACCCCGACTAGCGGGGGGGGGACTTTGGGAGCAGTTCTTC.

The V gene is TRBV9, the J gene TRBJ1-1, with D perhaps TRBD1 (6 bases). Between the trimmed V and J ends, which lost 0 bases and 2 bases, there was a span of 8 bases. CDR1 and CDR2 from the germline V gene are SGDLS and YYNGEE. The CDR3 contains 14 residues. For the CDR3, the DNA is TGTGCCAGCAGCGTAGGACAGGACAACACTGAAGCTTTCTTT. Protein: CASSVGQDNTEAFF.